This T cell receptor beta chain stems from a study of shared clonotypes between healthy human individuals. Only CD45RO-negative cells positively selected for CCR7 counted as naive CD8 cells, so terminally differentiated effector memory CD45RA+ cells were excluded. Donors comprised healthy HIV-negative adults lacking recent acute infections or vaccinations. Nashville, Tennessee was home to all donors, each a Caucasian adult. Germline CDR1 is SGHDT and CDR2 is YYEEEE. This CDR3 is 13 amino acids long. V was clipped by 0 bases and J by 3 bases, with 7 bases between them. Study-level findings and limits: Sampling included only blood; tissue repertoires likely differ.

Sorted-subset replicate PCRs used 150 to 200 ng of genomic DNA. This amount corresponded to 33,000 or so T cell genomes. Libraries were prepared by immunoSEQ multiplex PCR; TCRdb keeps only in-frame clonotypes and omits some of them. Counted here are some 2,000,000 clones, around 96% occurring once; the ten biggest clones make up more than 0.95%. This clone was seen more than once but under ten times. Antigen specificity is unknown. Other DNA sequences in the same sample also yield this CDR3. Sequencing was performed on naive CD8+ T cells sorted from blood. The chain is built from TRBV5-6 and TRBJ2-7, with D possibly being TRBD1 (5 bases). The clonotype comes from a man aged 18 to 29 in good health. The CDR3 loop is CASSLGQSYEQYF. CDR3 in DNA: TGTGCCAGCAGCTTGGGACAGAGCTACGAGCAGTACTTC.